The T cell receptor (beta chain) under discussion was sequenced for a study of blood T cell repertoires in COVID-19. For the study at large: Both acute and convalescent COVID-19 samples were obtained from the United States, Italy and Spain. T cells, B-cell-depleted T cells, or PBMCs provided the cDNA or gDNA that served as material.

In the authors' methods: Amplified reference gene primers provided the basis for estimating nucleated cell counts. The assay was immunoSEQ multiplex PCR, and TCRdb's table has in-frame clones only and misses some. V and J calls plus clone size are reproduced from that table; the DNA served to infer D and trimming. Of about 120,000 clones listed, roughly 80% were seen once; the top ten hold 2.5% to 3%. The V gene lost 6 bases and the J gene lost 2 bases, with 14 bases spanning the gap. Germline V gives CDR1 MNHEY, CDR2 SMNVEV (reference sequence). This CDR3 is 14 amino acids long. The sequence derives from a man in his forties or fifties with acute or convalescent COVID-19. The V and J genes are TRBV27 and TRBJ2-7; D is perhaps TRBD2 (6 bases). Sequencing was performed on peripheral blood. As DNA, the CDR3 is TGTGCCAGCAGGTTCGGGGGTTTACCCTACGAGCAGTACTTC. Translation: CASRFGGLPYEQYF.